The clone carrying this T cell receptor beta chain appeared many times. Its antigen is still unknown. This entry belongs to a study of neurological immune-mediated disorders. General observations from the study: One cluster of related CDR3 sequences contained, by phylogenetic grouping, the repertoires of 18 of 34 multiple sclerosis patients and formed a possible signature.

TCRdb reprocessed the 5' RACE reads with MiXCR, giving one entry per CDR3 protein. Among more than 35,000 distinct CDR3 sequences listed, approximately 3% were seen once. The V and J ends lost 0 bases and 8 bases, in that order; junction bases with no gene match: 5. Germline values: CDR1 SGHDT, CDR2 YYEEEE. CDR3 length equals 15 residues. The sample was PBMCs. The source of this sequence is a woman aged 50 to 60 with multiple sclerosis. The chain employs TRBV5-6 and TRBJ2-1; 10 bases match TRBD2. This CDR3 is CASSLAGLAVDEQFF. The CDR3 coding sequence is TGTGCCAGCAGCTTGGCAGGACTAGCGGTCGATGAGCAGTTCTTC.